Sequencing of this T cell receptor beta chain was carried out in a study of CD8+ T cells in alopecia areata. Study information: Treatment of the treated patients consisted of oral tofacitinib, 5 to 10 mg twice daily. Tofacitinib treatment spanned 6 to 18 months, with 6 months off drug afterward.

Researchers gathered lesional scalp punch biopsies and peripheral blood from patients with alopecia areata. Sequencing templates came from extracted RNA that was reverse transcribed into cDNA. Profiling relied on immunoSEQ multiplex PCR, and the TCRdb table lists in-frame clones only, not all of them. Among 150,000 to 200,000 clones listed, about 60% were seen once. The sample consisted of CD4+ T cells sorted from blood, taken at week 0. The source of this sequence is a human donor with alopecia areata.

CDR3 nucleotides: TGTGCCAGCAGCTTAGCGAGCCCCGACGGGGTGGGTTATGGCTACACCTTC. Residues: CASSLASPDGVGYGYTF. V is TRBV7-9 and J is TRBJ1-2; D ambiguous. The V gene's germline CDR1 is SEHNR and CDR2 FQNEAQ (reference sequence). Deletions cut 0 bases from V and 5 bases from J, with 19 bases between. This CDR3 is 17 amino acids long.